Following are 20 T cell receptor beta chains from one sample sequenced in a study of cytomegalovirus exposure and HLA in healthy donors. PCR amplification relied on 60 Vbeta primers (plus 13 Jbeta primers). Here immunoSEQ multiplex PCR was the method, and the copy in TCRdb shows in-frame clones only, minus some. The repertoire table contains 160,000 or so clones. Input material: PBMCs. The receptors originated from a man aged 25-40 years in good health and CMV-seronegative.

The DNA of the CDR3 is TGTGCCAGCAGTTACGGGAGGTTCGCCTACAATGAGCAGTTCTTC. It encodes CASSYGRFAYNEQFF. This chain joins TRBV6-6 and TRBJ2-1; tentatively, D is TRBD2 (6 bases). Trimming took 2 bases from V and 2 from J, leaving 10 bases between them. There are 15 residues in the CDR3. CDR1 and CDR2 (germline): MNHNY, SVGAGI (reference sequence).

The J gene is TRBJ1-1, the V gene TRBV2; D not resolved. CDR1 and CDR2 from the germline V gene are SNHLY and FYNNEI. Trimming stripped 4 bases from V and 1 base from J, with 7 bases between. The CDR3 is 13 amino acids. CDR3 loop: CASSVSSNTEAFF. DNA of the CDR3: TGTGCCAGCAGTGTCTCGTCGAACACTGAAGCTTTCTTT.

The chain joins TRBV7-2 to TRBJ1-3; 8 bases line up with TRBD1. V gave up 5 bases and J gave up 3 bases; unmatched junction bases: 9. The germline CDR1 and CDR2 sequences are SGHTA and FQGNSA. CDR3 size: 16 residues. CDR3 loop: CASSTAQGAYGNTIYF. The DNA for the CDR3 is TGTGCCAGCAGCACCGCCCAGGGGGCGTATGGAAACACCATATATTTT.

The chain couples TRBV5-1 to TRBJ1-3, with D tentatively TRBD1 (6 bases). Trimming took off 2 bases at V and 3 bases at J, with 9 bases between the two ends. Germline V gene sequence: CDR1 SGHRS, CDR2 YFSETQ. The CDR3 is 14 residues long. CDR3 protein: CASSFGGRGNTIYF. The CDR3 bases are TGCGCCAGCAGCTTTGGGGGCCGTGGAAACACCATATATTTT.

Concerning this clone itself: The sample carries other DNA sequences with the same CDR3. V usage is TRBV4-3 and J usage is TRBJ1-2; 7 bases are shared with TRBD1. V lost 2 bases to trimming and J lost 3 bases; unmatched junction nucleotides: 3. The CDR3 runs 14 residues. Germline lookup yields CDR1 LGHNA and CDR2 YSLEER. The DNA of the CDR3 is TGCGCCAGCAGCCAACCTGACAGGGACTATGGCTACACCTTC. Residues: CASSQPDRDYGYTF.

This chain's CDR3 is CASSLGQGVYEQYF. CDR3 bases: TGTGCCAGCAGTTTAGGTCAGGGGGTTTACGAGCAGTACTTC. This chain joins TRBV28 and TRBJ2-7; 7 nucleotides align to TRBD1. V lost 2 bases to trimming and J lost 4 bases; unmatched junction nucleotides: 5. Germline V lookup: CDR1 MDHEN, CDR2 SYDVKM. CDR3 length equals 14 residues.

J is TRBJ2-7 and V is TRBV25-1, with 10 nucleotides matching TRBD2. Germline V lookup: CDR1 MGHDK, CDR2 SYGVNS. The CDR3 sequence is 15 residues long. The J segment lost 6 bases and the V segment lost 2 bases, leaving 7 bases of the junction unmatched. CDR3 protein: CASSETASGSAEQYF. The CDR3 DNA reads TGTGCCAGCAGTGAAACGGCTAGCGGGAGCGCCGAGCAGTACTTC.

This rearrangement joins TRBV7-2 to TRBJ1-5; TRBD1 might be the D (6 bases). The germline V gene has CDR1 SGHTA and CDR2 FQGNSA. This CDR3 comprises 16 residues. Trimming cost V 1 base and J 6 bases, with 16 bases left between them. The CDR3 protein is CASSLGGSSGVQPQHF. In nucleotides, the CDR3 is TGTGCCAGCAGCTTAGGCGGAAGTTCAGGGGTTCAGCCCCAGCATTTT.

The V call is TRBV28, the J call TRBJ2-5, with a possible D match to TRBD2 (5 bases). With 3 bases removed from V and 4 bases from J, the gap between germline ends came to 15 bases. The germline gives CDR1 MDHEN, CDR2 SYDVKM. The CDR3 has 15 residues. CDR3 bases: TGTGCCAGCAGTTTCACCCCGGGATCTACAGAGACCCAGTACTTC. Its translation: CASSFTPGSTETQYF.

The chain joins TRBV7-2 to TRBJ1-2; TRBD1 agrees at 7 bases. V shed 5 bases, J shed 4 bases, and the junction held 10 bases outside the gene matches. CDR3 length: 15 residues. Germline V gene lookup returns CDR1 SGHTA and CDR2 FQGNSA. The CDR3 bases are TGTGCCAGCAGCCCGCGGGACCGGACAGGCTATGGCTACACCTTC. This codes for CASSPRDRTGYGYTF.

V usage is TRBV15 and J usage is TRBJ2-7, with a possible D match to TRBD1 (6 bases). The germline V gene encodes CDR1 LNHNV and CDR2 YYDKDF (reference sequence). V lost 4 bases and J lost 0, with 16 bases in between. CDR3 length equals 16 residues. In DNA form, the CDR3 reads TGTGCCACCAGCAATTATCAGACAGGCACCTCCTACGAGCAGTACTTC. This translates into CATSNYQTGTSYEQYF.

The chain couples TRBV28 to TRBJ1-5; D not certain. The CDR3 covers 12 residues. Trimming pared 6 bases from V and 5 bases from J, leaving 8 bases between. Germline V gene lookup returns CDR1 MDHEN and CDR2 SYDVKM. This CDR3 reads CASRLVDQPQHF. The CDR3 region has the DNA TGTGCCAGCAGACTGGTGGATCAGCCCCAGCATTTT.

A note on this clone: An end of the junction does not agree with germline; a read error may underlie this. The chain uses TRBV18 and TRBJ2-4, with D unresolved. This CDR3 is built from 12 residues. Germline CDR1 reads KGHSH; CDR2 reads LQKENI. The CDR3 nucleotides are TGTGCCAGCTCACCACCCCGTATTCTCGACATATTC. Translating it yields CASSPPRILDIF.

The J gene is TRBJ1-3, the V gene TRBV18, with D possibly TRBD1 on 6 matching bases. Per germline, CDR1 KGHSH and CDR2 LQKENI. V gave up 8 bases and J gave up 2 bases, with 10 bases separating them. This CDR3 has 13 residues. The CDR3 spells CASRDNAGNTIYF. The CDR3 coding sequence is TGTGCCAGCCGGGACAATGCTGGAAACACCATATATTTT.

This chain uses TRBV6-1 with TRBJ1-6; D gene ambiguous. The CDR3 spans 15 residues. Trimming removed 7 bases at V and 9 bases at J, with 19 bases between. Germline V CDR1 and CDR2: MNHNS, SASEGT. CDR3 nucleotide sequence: TGTGCCAGCACCGGTGGTCACGACGGGGTTTCACCCCTCCACTTT. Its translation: CASTGGHDGVSPLHF.

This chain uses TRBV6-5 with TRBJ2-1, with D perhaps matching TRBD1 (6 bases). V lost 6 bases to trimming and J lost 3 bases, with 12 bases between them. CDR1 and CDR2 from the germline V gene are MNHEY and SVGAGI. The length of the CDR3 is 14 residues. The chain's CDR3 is CASSRQGYYNEQFF. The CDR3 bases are TGTGCCAGCAGCAGGCAGGGGTACTACAATGAGCAGTTCTTC.

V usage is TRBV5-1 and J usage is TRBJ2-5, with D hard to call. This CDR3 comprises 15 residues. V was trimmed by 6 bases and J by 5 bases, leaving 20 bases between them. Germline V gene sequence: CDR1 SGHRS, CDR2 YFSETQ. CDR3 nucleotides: TGCGCCAGCATGCCAGACTCAACTCTTTTCGAGACCCAGTACTTC. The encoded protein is CASMPDSTLFETQYF. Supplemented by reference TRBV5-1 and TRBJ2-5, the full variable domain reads KAGVTQTPRYLIKTRGQQVTLSCSPISGHRSVSWYQQTPGQGLQFLFEYFSETQRNKGNFPGRFSGRQFSNSRSEMNVSTLELGDSALYLCASMPDSTLFETQYFGPGTRLLVL.

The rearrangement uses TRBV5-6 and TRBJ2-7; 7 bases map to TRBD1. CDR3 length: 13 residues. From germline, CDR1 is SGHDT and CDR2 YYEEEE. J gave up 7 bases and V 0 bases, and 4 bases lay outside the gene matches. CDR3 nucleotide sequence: TGTGCCAGCAGCTTGGACAGGGGAGATGAGCAGTACTTC. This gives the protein CASSLDRGDEQYF.

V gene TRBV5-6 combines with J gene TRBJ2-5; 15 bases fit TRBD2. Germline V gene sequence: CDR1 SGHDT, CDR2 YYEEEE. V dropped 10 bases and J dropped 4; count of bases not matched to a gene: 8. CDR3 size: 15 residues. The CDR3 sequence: CAGRTSGRALETQYF. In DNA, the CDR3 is TGTGCCGGGCGGACTAGCGGGAGGGCCTTAGAGACCCAGTACTTC.

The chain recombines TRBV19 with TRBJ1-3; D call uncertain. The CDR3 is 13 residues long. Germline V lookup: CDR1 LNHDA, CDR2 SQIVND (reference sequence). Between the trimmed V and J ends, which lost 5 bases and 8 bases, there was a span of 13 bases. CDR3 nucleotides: TGTGCCAGTAGTGGCCTTCTGAGGGACACCATATATTTT. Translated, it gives CASSGLLRDTIYF.